One and the same sample provided the 14 T cell receptor beta chains below, sequenced in a study of T-cell reconstitution after alpha-beta-depleted transplantation in children. It was with unique molecular identifiers that the TCRbeta library was prepared. A single record per CDR3 protein comes from TCRdb applying MiXCR to the PCR reads. The table includes 300,000 to 400,000 distinct CDR3 sequences, under 20% detected once. The specimen was PBMCs, mostly from graft donor cells, collected 360 days after TCRalphabeta/CD19-depleted stem cell transplant. These TCRs come from a male patient aged 2 to 10 who had a stem cell transplant for acute lymphoblastic leukemia, so the T cells may come from the graft donor.

V gene TRBV4-3 combines with J gene TRBJ2-1; no clear D. Trimming removed 0 bases from V and 0 bases from J, with 12 bases in between. Germline V gene sequence: CDR1 LGHNA, CDR2 YSLEER. The CDR3 extends over 17 amino acids. The CDR3 DNA sequence: TGCGCCAGCAGCCAAGATCGGAGTTGGAGCTCCTACAATGAGCAGTTCTTC. It encodes CASSQDRSWSSYNEQFF.

The V and J genes are TRBV4-3 and TRBJ2-1; D is tentatively TRBD1 or TRBD2 (5 bases each). This CDR3 spans 17 amino acids. Germline V lookup: CDR1 LGHNA, CDR2 YSLEER. V lost 0 bases and J 3 bases, leaving 15 bases between the germline ends. Written as DNA, the CDR3 is TGCGCCAGCAGCCAAGATGTAGGGACCATTTTCTACAATGAGCAGTTCTTC. Translated: CASSQDVGTIFYNEQFF.

This clonotype showed up just a few times. The J gene is TRBJ2-3, the V gene TRBV6-2 or TRBV6-3; D possibly uses TRBD1 or TRBD2 (5 bases each). The CDR3 is made up of 17 amino acids. Germline lookup yields CDR1 MNHEY and CDR2 SVGEGT. Trimming took off 0 bases at V and 0 bases at J, with 13 bases between the two ends. The DNA for the CDR3 is TGTGCCAGCAGTTACTCGACGGGACGGATTAGCACAGATACGCAGTATTTT. Amino acids: CASSYSTGRISTDTQYF.

The chain uses TRBV28 and TRBJ2-1; a weak D match, TRBD1 (6 bases). The germline V gene has CDR1 MDHEN and CDR2 SYDVKM. This CDR3 contains 13 residues. Trimming took off 3 bases at V and 7 bases at J, with 10 bases between the two ends. The chain's CDR3 is CASSFQGLNEQFF. CDR3 nucleotide sequence: TGTGCCAGCAGTTTCCAGGGGTTGAATGAGCAGTTCTTC.

This chain joins TRBV20-1 and TRBJ1-5; 11 nucleotides match TRBD1. The germline gives CDR1 DFQATT, CDR2 SNEGSKA (reference sequence). The CDR3 spans 16 residues. Unmatched junction bases numbered 7, after V lost 6 bases and J lost 0 bases. The CDR3 spells CSAQGTGGYSNQPQHF. The CDR3, as DNA: TGCAGTGCCCAGGGGACAGGGGGATATAGCAATCAGCCCCAGCATTTT.

The chain links TRBV3-1 to TRBJ2-1; 12 bases are shared with TRBD2. The CDR3 is made up of 15 amino acids. V was pared by 7 bases and J by 9 bases, with 10 bases of the junction left unmatched. From germline, CDR1 is LGHDT and CDR2 YNNKEL (reference sequence). CDR3 sequence reads: CASTLASGRAGEQFF. DNA for the CDR3: TGTGCCAGCACCTTGGCTAGCGGGAGGGCCGGTGAGCAGTTCTTC.

The chain links TRBV7-9 to TRBJ1-1; D gene ambiguous. CDR3 length equals 14 residues. The germline V and J ends were trimmed by 7 bases and 8 bases, with 20 bases remaining between them. Germline V lookup: CDR1 SEHNR, CDR2 FQNEAQ (reference sequence). CDR3 loop: CASTTTTGKPEAFF. For the CDR3, the DNA is TGTGCCAGCACTACGACGACGGGGAAGCCCGAAGCTTTCTTT.

This clonotype showed up just a few times. The chain couples TRBV5-8 to TRBJ1-6, with D tentatively TRBD1 (5 bases). The V end was cut by 7 bases, the J end by 7 bases, with 12 bases between. This CDR3 is built from 13 residues. Germline values: CDR1 SGHTS, CDR2 YDEGEE. The CDR3 coding sequence is TGTGCCAGCCCCGGGACGGAAAATTCACCCCTCCACTTT. Translating gives CASPGTENSPLHF.

The chain couples TRBV20-1 to TRBJ2-1, with D perhaps TRBD1 (5 bases). From germline, CDR1 is DFQATT and CDR2 SNEGSKA (reference sequence). The CDR3 sequence is 14 residues long. V was shortened by 0 bases and J by 7 bases, with 13 bases between the two germline ends. The CDR3 sequence: CSARDPQGSNEQFF. CDR3 sequence (DNA): TGCAGTGCTAGAGATCCCCAGGGTTCGAATGAGCAGTTCTTC.

This clonotype was found a few times. The rearrangement joins TRBV7-2 to TRBJ2-1; 9 positions agree with TRBD1. Germline CDR1 reads SGHTA; CDR2 reads FQGNSA. J gave up 0 bases and V 6 bases, and 9 bases lay outside the gene matches. This CDR3 is built from 17 residues. DNA for the CDR3: TGTGCCAGCAGACCTGGGACAGGGAGAAACTCCTACAATGAGCAGTTCTTC. Translated, it gives CASRPGTGRNSYNEQFF.

The sample holds a few counts of this clonotype. The V gene is TRBV5-1, the J gene TRBJ2-2, with TRBD1 matching over 12 bases. The CDR3 has 16 amino acids. Germline V gives CDR1 SGHRS, CDR2 YFSETQ. V was clipped by 0 bases and J by 6 bases; unmatched bases: 3. The chain's CDR3 is CASSLAGTGGPGELFF. DNA for the CDR3: TGCGCCAGCAGCTTGGCCGGGACAGGGGGCCCCGGGGAGCTGTTTTTT.

In this sample, this clonotype turned up a few times. This chain connects TRBV30 to TRBJ2-7; D gene unclear. Trimming pared 4 bases from V and 3 bases from J, leaving 7 bases between. This CDR3 contains 11 residues. Germline assignment: CDR1 GTSNPN and CDR2 SVGIG (reference sequence). As DNA, the CDR3 is TGTGCCTGGATTAGGGACTACGAGCAGTACTTC. Translation: CAWIRDYEQYF.

Ten or more counts support this clonotype. The chain links TRBV29-1 to TRBJ1-4; D perhaps matches TRBD1 (5 bases). The CDR3 runs to 13 residues. The V gene's germline CDR1 is SQVTM and CDR2 ANQGSEA. Trimming removed 7 bases from V and 8 bases from J, with 17 bases in between. The CDR3 sequence is CSARGTQQEKLFF. In DNA, the CDR3 is TGCAGCGCCCGAGGGACCCAGCAAGAAAAACTGTTTTTT.

This clonotype showed up many times. This chain uses TRBV12-3 or TRBV12-4 with TRBJ1-5; possibly TRBD1 for D (5 bases). This CDR3 contains 13 residues. Trimming took 3 bases from V and 9 from J, leaving 12 bases between them. CDR3 protein: CASSFKGKGPQHF. For the CDR3, the DNA is TGTGCCAGCAGTTTTAAGGGGAAAGGGCCCCAGCATTTT.